This T cell receptor (beta chain) comes out of a study of blood T cell repertoires in COVID-19. Study details: The United States, Italy and Spain provided the acute and convalescent COVID-19 samples.

Germline CDR1 is SQVTM and CDR2 is ANQGSEA. V gave up 4 bases and J gave up 1 base, with 11 bases separating them. The CDR3 length is 13 residues. In the original workflow: Amplification of reference gene primers was used by the study to estimate nucleated cell counts. Generated by immunoSEQ multiplex PCR, the TCRdb table keeps only in-frame clones and is missing some. V, J and clone size are taken as reported in that table, and D and trimming were inferred from the DNA itself. The table lists some 70,000 clones, 80% to 95% of them singletons. The Seattle site enrolled patients during active infection and followed them longitudinally.

Sequencing was carried out using peripheral blood. The sequence came from a man aged 45-65 years with COVID-19, enrolled during active disease. The rearrangement joins TRBV29-1 to TRBJ2-7; possible D gene TRBD1, 6 bases. CDR3 in DNA: TGCAGCGTTGCTTCAGGGGAATCCTACGAGCAGTACTTC. Its protein product is CSVASGESYEQYF.